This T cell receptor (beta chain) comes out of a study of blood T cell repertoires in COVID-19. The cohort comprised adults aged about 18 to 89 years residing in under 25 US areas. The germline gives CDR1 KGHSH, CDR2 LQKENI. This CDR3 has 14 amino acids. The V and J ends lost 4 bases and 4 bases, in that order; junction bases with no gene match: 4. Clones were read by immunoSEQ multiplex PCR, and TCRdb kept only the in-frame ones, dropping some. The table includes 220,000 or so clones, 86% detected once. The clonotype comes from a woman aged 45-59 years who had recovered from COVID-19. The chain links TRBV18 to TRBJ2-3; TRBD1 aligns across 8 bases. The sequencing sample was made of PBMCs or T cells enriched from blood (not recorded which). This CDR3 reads CASSQGTGSDTQYF. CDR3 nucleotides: TGTGCCAGCTCACAAGGGACAGGTTCAGATACGCAGTATTTT.